This entry lists 20 T cell receptor beta chains sequenced from one sample in a study of neurological immune-mediated disorders. Time point described: technical triplicate 2. A single record per CDR3 protein comes from TCRdb applying MiXCR to the 5' RACE reads. Of fewer than 40,000 distinct CDR3 sequences listed, about 14% were seen once; the top ten hold 4% to 5.5%. Sequencing used CD4+ T cells from blood. These receptor sequences come from a female donor with HTLV-1-associated myelopathy (HAM/TSP).

The V call is TRBV4-2, the J call TRBJ2-5; D remains unclear. CDR1 LGHNA and CDR2 YNFKEQ come from the germline V gene. This CDR3 is 14 amino acids long. Deletions cut 1 base from V and 5 bases from J, with 11 bases between. Written as DNA, the CDR3 is TGTGCCAGCAGCCAAGGACTGGTTCGCGAGACCCAGTACTTC. Its translation is CASSQGLVRETQYF.

This clonotype was detected many times. The chain is built from TRBV29-1 and TRBJ2-5; perhaps TRBD2 as D (5 bases). V gave up 6 bases and J gave up 4 bases, with 12 bases separating them. From germline, CDR1 is SQVTM and CDR2 ANQGSEA. The CDR3 contains 12 residues. CDR3 DNA sequence: TGCAGCGTCTCCGGGGTATCAGAGACCCAGTACTTC. Translation gives CSVSGVSETQYF.

In this sample, this clonotype turned up many times. V usage is TRBV6-5 and J usage is TRBJ2-1; 10 nucleotides match TRBD1. CDR1 is MNHEY, CDR2 SVGAGI, per germline. The ends lost 6 bases at V and 7 bases at J; junction bases unmatched: 6. CDR3 length: 14 residues. The CDR3: CASRSGTGANEQFF. CDR3 coding DNA: TGTGCCAGCAGATCCGGGACAGGGGCGAATGAGCAGTTCTTC.

The chain combines TRBV9 with TRBJ2-3; the match to TRBD2 covers 8 bases. This CDR3 has 14 residues. CDR1 SGDLS and CDR2 YYNGEE come from the germline V gene. V was clipped by 4 bases and J by 12 bases; unmatched bases: 13. The CDR3: CASSPREGIDIQYF. The DNA for the CDR3 is TGTGCCAGCAGCCCCCGGGAGGGGATAGATATTCAGTATTTT.

This clonotype showed up many times. The V gene is TRBV7-2, the J gene TRBJ2-2; D call uncertain. CDR3 length: 15 amino acids. Germline CDR1 SGHTA, CDR2 FQGNSA. Trimming shortened V by 7 bases and J by 4 bases, and 16 bases separated the two germline ends. CDR3 protein: CASTITGLRTGELFF. DNA of the CDR3: TGTGCCAGCACCATCACCGGGCTCCGCACCGGGGAGCTGTTTTTT. The full variable domain, in which reference TRBV7-2 and TRBJ2-2 provide the parts outside the CDR3, is GAGVSQSPSNKVTEKGKDVELRCDPISGHTALYWYRQSLGQGLEFLIYFQGNSAPDKSGLPSDRFSAERTGGSVSTLTIQRTQQEDSAVYLCASTITGLRTGELFFGEGSRLTVL.

The chain links TRBV30 to TRBJ1-6; 9 nucleotides line up with TRBD1. The CDR3 is made up of 14 amino acids. After removal of 3 bases from V and 6 bases from J, the junction contained 3 bases not matched to a gene. The germline CDR1 and CDR2 sequences are GTSNPN and SVGIG (reference sequence). The CDR3 sequence: CAWSGTGSNSPLHF. DNA for the CDR3: TGTGCCTGGAGCGGGACAGGGTCTAATTCACCCCTCCACTTT.

This clonotype was recorded many times. The chain combines TRBV6-5 with TRBJ2-5; unclear D gene. Germline loops: CDR1 MNHEY, CDR2 SVGAGI. V dropped 6 bases and J dropped 4 bases, with 12 bases sitting between them. This CDR3 comprises 13 residues. The CDR3 DNA sequence: TGTGCCAGCAGCCTGGCGTCGGGAGAGACCCAGTACTTC. This gives the protein CASSLASGETQYF.

This clonotype was recorded at least ten times. The CDR3 coding sequence is TGCGCCAGCAGCTTGGGAGGGAGCCACACCGGGGAGCTGTTTTTT. This encodes CASSLGGSHTGELFF. V is TRBV5-1 and J is TRBJ2-2, with D possibly TRBD2 on 5 matching bases. The CDR3 length is 15 residues. From germline, CDR1 is SGHRS and CDR2 YFSETQ. Trimming removed 0 bases at V and 3 bases at J, with 9 bases between. Looking up the rest from reference TRBV5-1 and TRBJ2-2 gives the full variable domain: KAGVTQTPRYLIKTRGQQVTLSCSPISGHRSVSWYQQTPGQGLQFLFEYFSETQRNKGNFPGRFSGRQFSNSRSEMNVSTLELGDSALYLCASSLGGSHTGELFFGEGSRLTVL.

This clonotype was seen at least ten times. The rearrangement links TRBV28 to TRBJ2-5, with D perhaps matching TRBD1 or TRBD2 (5 bases each). Trimming removed 7 bases at V and 5 bases at J, with 20 bases between. The CDR3 is made up of 15 amino acids. Per germline, CDR1 MDHEN and CDR2 SYDVKM. DNA for the CDR3: TGTGCCAGCACCCATCTGGGGCGGGCCATGGAGACCCAGTACTTC. The encoded protein is CASTHLGRAMETQYF.

This clonotype was observed many times. The V gene is TRBV12-3 or TRBV12-4, the J gene TRBJ1-1; 8 nucleotides match TRBD1. This CDR3 comprises 12 residues. Germline trimming cut 7 bases from V and 9 bases from J; bases unmatched to any gene: 7. CDR3 DNA: TGTGCCAGCACCACAGGGGGAAGAAAAGCTTTCTTT. As protein: CASTTGGRKAFF.

This clonotype was seen repeatedly, ten times or more. This chain links TRBV20-1 with TRBJ2-5; TRBD1 or TRBD2 may be the D gene (5 bases each). Trimming removed 2 bases from V and 5 bases from J, with 12 bases in between. There are 13 residues in the CDR3. Looked up from germline, CDR1 is DFQATT and CDR2 is SNEGSKA (reference sequence). The DNA of the CDR3 is TGCAGTGCTAGACCGGTGGGGGTGGAGACCCAGTACTTC. Amino acid sequence: CSARPVGVETQYF.

This chain joins TRBV7-8 and TRBJ2-7; D may be TRBD1 (6 bases). The CDR3 is made up of 16 amino acids. The V end lost 2 bases, the J end lost 6 bases, and 20 bases lay between the germline ends. Germline V gene lookup returns CDR1 SGHVS and CDR2 FQNEAQ. Here the CDR3 reads CASSLSAAQGRCEQYF. DNA of the CDR3: TGTGCCAGCAGCTTATCAGCCGCACAGGGTCGGTGCGAGCAGTACTTC.

Only one count was recorded for this clonotype. One end of the junction fails to match germline, which may point to a read error. The chain has TRBV10-3 and TRBJ2-7, with D perhaps TRBD2 (6 bases). Germline V lookup: CDR1 ENHRY, CDR2 SYGVKD. The CDR3 covers 18 residues. The CDR3 DNA reads as TGTGCCATCAGCCAGACAGCGCCTCTGGGACTCACGGCCTACGGGCAGTACTTC. This codes for CAISQTAPLGLTAYGQYF.

The J gene is TRBJ2-7, the V gene TRBV21-1; the table's D call of TRBD1 was not tested on the DNA. TRBV21-1 is assigned pseudogene status. CDR3 size: 13 residues. CDR3 coding DNA: TGTGCCAGCTCCCGACTGGGCTCCTACGAGCAGTACTTC. Amino acids: CASSRLGSYEQYF.

This clonotype was seen ten or more times. The V call is TRBV7-2, the J call TRBJ2-2; 10 bases match TRBD2. V shed 6 bases and J 2 bases; nucleotides not matched to a gene: 3. There are 15 residues in the CDR3. The germline V gene encodes CDR1 SGHTA and CDR2 FQGNSA. This CDR3 is CASSQRGGNTGELFF. The CDR3, as DNA: TGTGCCAGCAGTCAGCGGGGGGGTAACACCGGGGAGCTGTTTTTT.

The table lists this clonotype with a few counts. The V gene is TRBV19, the J gene TRBJ2-4, with 13 nucleotides matching TRBD2. Germline V gives CDR1 LNHDA, CDR2 SQIVND (reference sequence). The CDR3 is 16 amino acids. V trimming: 5 bases; J trimming: 3 bases; junction bases outside the gene matches: 4. The CDR3 nucleotides are TGTGCCAGTAGTGACGGACTAGCGGGAGACAAAAACATTCAGTACTTC. Translating gives CASSDGLAGDKNIQYF.

This clonotype was seen many times. The genes are TRBV10-3 and TRBJ2-7; 8 positions match TRBD1. Germline V gene sequence: CDR1 ENHRY, CDR2 SYGVKD. V gave up 4 bases and J gave up 3 bases; unmatched junction bases: 5. The CDR3 is made up of 14 amino acids. CDR3 region: CAISGTGSGYEQYF. The CDR3 nucleotides read TGTGCCATCAGTGGGACAGGGTCGGGCTACGAGCAGTACTTC.

To note about this clonotype: The junction differs from germline at one of its ends, possibly a read error. The gene calls are TRBV7-2 and TRBJ2-7; tentative D call: TRBD2 (5 bases). The V gene's germline CDR1 is SGHTA and CDR2 FQGNSA. The CDR3 has 15 amino acids. The CDR3 sequence is CASSLVPGISYDQYF. CDR3 DNA: TGTGCCAGCAGCTTAGTCCCGGGAATATCCTACGATCAGTACTTC.

Remarks on this clonotype: Just one base apart from a much larger clone, this may be a read error. This chain links TRBV3-1 with TRBJ2-7, with 11 bases fitting TRBD2. V trimming: 7 bases; J trimming: 4 bases; junction bases outside the gene matches: 6. The CDR3 totals 14 residues. Germline V gene lookup returns CDR1 LGHDT and CDR2 YNNKEL (reference sequence). The CDR3 DNA reads TGTGCCAGCATCAGGGGGACTAGCGGATACGAGCAGTACTTC. It yields the protein CASIRGTSGYEQYF.

A remark on this clonotype: This may be a read error, as it is one base from a much larger clone. V and J are TRBV28 and TRBJ1-2, with 9 bases that match TRBD1. After removal of 5 bases from V and 4 bases from J, the junction contained 2 bases not matched to a gene. CDR1 and CDR2 (germline): MDHEN, SYDVKM. The length of the CDR3 is 13 residues. The CDR3 sequence is CASSPDRGYGYTF. As DNA, the CDR3 is TGTGCCAGCAGTCCGGACAGGGGCTATGGCTACACCTTC.